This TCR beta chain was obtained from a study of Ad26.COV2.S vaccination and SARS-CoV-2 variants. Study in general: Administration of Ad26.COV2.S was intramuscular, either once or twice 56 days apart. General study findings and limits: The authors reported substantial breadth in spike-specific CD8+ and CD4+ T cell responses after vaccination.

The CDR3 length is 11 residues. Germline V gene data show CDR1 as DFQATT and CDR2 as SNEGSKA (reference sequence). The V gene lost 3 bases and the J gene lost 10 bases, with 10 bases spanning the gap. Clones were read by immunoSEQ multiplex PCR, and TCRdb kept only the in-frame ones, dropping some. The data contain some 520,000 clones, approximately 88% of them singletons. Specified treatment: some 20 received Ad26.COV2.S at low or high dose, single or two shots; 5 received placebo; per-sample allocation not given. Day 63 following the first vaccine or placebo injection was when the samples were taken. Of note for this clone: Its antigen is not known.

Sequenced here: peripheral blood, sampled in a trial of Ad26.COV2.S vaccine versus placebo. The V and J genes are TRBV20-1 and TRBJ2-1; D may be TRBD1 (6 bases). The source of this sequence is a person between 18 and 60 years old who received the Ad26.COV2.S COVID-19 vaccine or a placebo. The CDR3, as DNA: TGCAGTGCTAGCCCACAGGGCGAGCAGTTCTTC. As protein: CSASPQGEQFF.